This T cell receptor beta chain was retrieved from a study of blood T cell repertoires in COVID-19. Background on the study: Sites across the United States, Italy and Spain contributed samples from acute and convalescent COVID-19.

Source study methods: Nucleated cell counts were estimated from reference gene primer amplification. Assay used: immunoSEQ multiplex PCR; TCRdb lists only in-frame clones, some missing. The DNA was the basis for D and trimming; V, J and clone size are from that table. Altogether roughly 82,000 clones are present, 83% being singletons, with the ten largest covering about a sixth. The J segment lost 4 bases and the V segment lost 5 bases, leaving 4 bases of the junction unmatched. In germline, CDR1 is MNHEY, CDR2 SVGEGT. The CDR3 covers 14 residues. The chain joins TRBV6-2 or TRBV6-3 to TRBJ2-5; TRBD2 matches at 10 bases. The specimen was peripheral blood. The source of this sequence is a woman aged 55-70 years with acute or convalescent COVID-19. DNA for the CDR3: TGTGCCAGCAGTAGAGCGGGGGGGCGAGAGACCCAGTACTTC. It codes for CASSRAGGRETQYF.